The rows below give T cell receptor beta chains drawn from one sample of a study of CD8 T cells in ankylosing spondylitis. TCRdb independently ran MiXCR on the 5' RACE reads; one entry per CDR3 protein. The data show 350,000 or so distinct CDR3 sequences, 11% seen once. Material: blood, either unsorted or a sorted T cell fraction (not recorded which). The receptors stem from a female donor with ankylosing spondylitis or in good health (not recorded which). Each CDR3 is given with its conserved first and last residue. A D gene is named only where the DNA matches it firmly. Only part of the rows carry a size: once, few, many, or a class if the clone is expanded.

j_gene: TRBJ1-5; d_gene: NA; v_gene: TRBV2; abundance: NA; CDR3nt: TGTGCCAGCAGGATCCGGAGGCAGGGTGGTCAGCCCCAGCATTTT; CDR3aa: CASRIRRQGGQPQHF
j_gene: TRBJ2-3; d_gene: NA; v_gene: TRBV5-1; abundance: few; CDR3nt: TGCGCCAGCAGCTTGACAGTCGGAAACACAGATACGCAGTATTTT; CDR3aa: CASSLTVGNTDTQYF
j_gene: TRBJ2-3; d_gene: NA; v_gene: TRBV19; abundance: NA; CDR3nt: TGTGCCAGTAAGAGGACAACTAGCACAGATACGCAGTATTTT; CDR3aa: CASKRTTSTDTQYF
j_gene: TRBJ1-3; d_gene: TRBD1; v_gene: TRBV29-1; abundance: many; CDR3nt: TGCAGCGTTGCCCCGGGACAGGGGGCTGGAAACACCATATATTTT; CDR3aa: CSVAPGQGAGNTIYF
j_gene: TRBJ1-1; d_gene: NA; v_gene: TRBV7-2; abundance: many; CDR3nt: TGTGCCAGCAGCTTACAAAGCGGCCTGGGCACTGAAGCTTTCTTT; CDR3aa: CASSLQSGLGTEAFF
j_gene: TRBJ2-1; d_gene: TRBD1; v_gene: TRBV30; abundance: NA; CDR3nt: TGTGCCTGGAGTTCTACAGGGGGGCGTCAGTTCTTC; CDR3aa: CAWSSTGGRQFF
j_gene: TRBJ1-6; d_gene: TRBD1; v_gene: TRBV5-1; abundance: few; CDR3nt: TGCGCCAGCAGCCGGAGGGACAGTCTCTCACCCCTCCACTTT; CDR3aa: CASSRRDSLSPLHF
j_gene: TRBJ1-1; d_gene: NA; v_gene: TRBV5-1; abundance: NA; CDR3nt: TGCGCCAGCAGCCCTAGCGGGGGGCCCCAGGACACTGAAGCTTCCTTT; CDR3aa: CASSPSGGPQDTEASF
j_gene: TRBJ2-3; d_gene: NA; v_gene: TRBV9; abundance: NA; CDR3nt: TGTGCCAGCAGCGTAGGGGCCGGGGGCGGGATCACAGATACGCAGTATTTT; CDR3aa: CASSVGAGGGITDTQYF
j_gene: TRBJ2-5; d_gene: NA; v_gene: TRBV5-1; abundance: many; CDR3nt: TGCGCCAGCAGCTTGGAAGGTCAGAGCCAAGAGACCCAGTACTTC; CDR3aa: CASSLEGQSQETQYF
j_gene: TRBJ2-1; d_gene: TRBD2; v_gene: TRBV30; abundance: NA; CDR3nt: TGTGCCTGGAGCGCACCCAATAGACTAGCGGGAGCATCTGAGCAGTTCTTC; CDR3aa: CAWSAPNRLAGASEQFF
j_gene: TRBJ1-2; d_gene: NA; v_gene: TRBV5-1; abundance: many; CDR3nt: TGCGCCAGCAGCCCCATCCCGGGACACACGGAATACACCTTC; CDR3aa: CASSPIPGHTEYTF
j_gene: TRBJ1-6; d_gene: NA; v_gene: TRBV5-1; abundance: many; CDR3nt: TGCGCCAGCAGCTTGGGTCTAGGACAAAATTCACCCCTCCACTTT; CDR3aa: CASSLGLGQNSPLHF
j_gene: TRBJ1-2; d_gene: NA; v_gene: TRBV20-1; abundance: many; CDR3nt: TGCAGTGCTAGAGATAGTGCCAGGGCTGACTATGGCTACACCTTC; CDR3aa: CSARDSARADYGYTF
j_gene: TRBJ2-7; d_gene: NA; v_gene: TRBV15; abundance: NA; CDR3nt: TGTGCCACCAGCATACGTTCGGGAAGAGGGTCCTACGAGCAGTACTTC; CDR3aa: CATSIRSGRGSYEQYF
j_gene: TRBJ2-3; d_gene: NA; v_gene: TRBV7-3; abundance: NA; CDR3nt: TGTGCCAGCAGCTTAACGTCGGTCACAGATACGCAGTATTTT; CDR3aa: CASSLTSVTDTQYF
j_gene: TRBJ2-1; d_gene: NA; v_gene: TRBV7-2; abundance: many; CDR3nt: TGTGCCAGCAGCTTAGCGGTGTGGACCGCATCAGATGAGCAGTTCTTC; CDR3aa: CASSLAVWTASDEQFF
j_gene: TRBJ1-2; d_gene: NA; v_gene: TRBV3-1; abundance: many; CDR3nt: TGTGCCAGCAGCCAAGTTGGGGGCTACACCTTC; CDR3aa: CASSQVGGYTF
j_gene: TRBJ2-7; d_gene: TRBD2; v_gene: TRBV20-1; abundance: many; CDR3nt: TGCAGTGCTGAGGGACTAGCGGGAGAGAGTTCCTACGAGCAGTACTTC; CDR3aa: CSAEGLAGESSYEQYF
j_gene: TRBJ2-7; d_gene: TRBD1; v_gene: TRBV20-1; abundance: many; CDR3nt: TGCAGTGCTCGAGACCAGTCACGGGACAGGGGTTCGCCCTACGAGCAGTACTTC; CDR3aa: CSARDQSRDRGSPYEQYF
j_gene: TRBJ2-3; d_gene: NA; v_gene: TRBV20-1; abundance: many; CDR3nt: TGCAGTGCTAGAGGGCAAACAGATACGCAGTATTTT; CDR3aa: CSARGQTDTQYF
j_gene: TRBJ1-3; d_gene: TRBD1; v_gene: TRBV20-1; abundance: many; CDR3nt: TGCAGTGCTAGAGCGGCACAGGGGACAAACACCATATATTTT; CDR3aa: CSARAAQGTNTIYF
j_gene: TRBJ1-5; d_gene: NA; v_gene: TRBV5-6; abundance: many; CDR3nt: TGTGCCAGCAGCTTGGCGGGGGGGGCTAATCAGCCCCAGCATTTT; CDR3aa: CASSLAGGANQPQHF
j_gene: TRBJ2-1; d_gene: TRBD2; v_gene: TRBV5-1; abundance: NA; CDR3nt: TGCGCCAGCACCTTACTACTAGCGGAGGGCCACAATGAGCAGTTCTTC; CDR3aa: CASTLLLAEGHNEQFF
j_gene: TRBJ1-1; d_gene: NA; v_gene: TRBV18; abundance: NA; CDR3nt: TGTGCCAGCTCACCACCAAATAGTGGATGGAACACTGAAGCTTTCTTT; CDR3aa: CASSPPNSGWNTEAFF
j_gene: TRBJ1-2; d_gene: NA; v_gene: TRBV6-1; abundance: many; CDR3nt: TGTGCCAGCAGACTACCAGGACAGTTATATGGCTACACCTTC; CDR3aa: CASRLPGQLYGYTF